This TCR beta chain was recovered during a study of siplizumab effects on memory and regulatory T cells. The method was immunoSEQ multiplex PCR; TCRdb's version includes in-frame clones alone and lacks a portion of them. Of roughly 64,000 clones in the sample, around 96% were seen once. General study findings and limits: Contribution to the alloresponse seemed major for naive T cells, which also seemed more diverse than memory cells.

Germline assignment: CDR1 MNHEY and CDR2 SVGAGI. This CDR3 comprises 15 residues. Trimming cost V 0 bases and J 15 bases, with 18 bases left between them. As regards this clone: No antigen is known for it.

The sequence was collected from a human donor in good health. J is TRBJ1-6 and V is TRBV6-5; D is uncertain. The sequenced sample was naive CD8+ T cells sorted from blood. This chain's CDR3 is CASSYSTGGEWGLHF. DNA of the CDR3: TGTGCCAGCAGTTACTCGACTGGCGGAGAATGGGGCCTCCACTTT.